Listed here is a single T cell receptor (beta chain). Its antigen specificity is not known. One base away there is no much larger clone; base qualities are not given. Participants in the prospective study were enrolled through a virtual design, were aged roughly 18 to 100 years, and lived in 24 United States geographic areas. In the prospective study, participants were assigned to cohorts based on the clinical history participants reported in a screening survey and a study questionnaire. Each participant in the prospective study had whole blood, serum and a nasopharyngeal or oropharyngeal swab collected by mobile phlebotomists. Additional blood draws and questionnaires over an approximately two-month period could optionally be provided by prospective study participants. Blood samples from the prospective study were shipped frozen or at room temperature prior to DNA extraction. Taken from cysteine to phenylalanine, the CDR3 has 16 residues. Just CDR3 DNA is preserved here, 48 bases in frame from base 1. In the germline V gene (reference sequence), CDR1 corresponds to MNHNY and CDR2 to SVGAGI. Here V drops 5 bases and J drops 7 bases, and the junction holds 12 bases not matched to any gene.

This sample is drawn from a study of blood T cell repertoires in COVID-19 (dated by TCRdb to 2020 to 2022). General notes on the study: Collaborator samples came from the United States, Italy and Spain and covered acute and convalescent phases of COVID-19. The material from the prospective study consisted of cDNA or gDNA derived from T cells, B-cell-depleted T cells, or PBMCs. The dataset comprised deeply sampled blood TCRbeta repertoires from subjects exposed to, actively infected with, or recovered from COVID-19. The repertoires were released in a freely available public database meant as a resource for research on the immune response to SARS-CoV-2. The samples were drawn from two sources: the first 160 participants of the ongoing ImmuneRACE study, and 1,000 to 1,500 subjects contributed by 6 global collaborators. Nearly every sample came with metadata listing a de-identified subject ID, COVID-19 status, age in years and sex. HLA class I and class II types, where available, came from metadata supplied by the sample provider rather than from assay-based typing.

The paper's findings and limits, for the study overall: How much clinical and demographic metadata was included differed by source and by participant, and the metadata was provided uncurated.

TCRbeta CDR3 regions were amplified from genomic DNA by means of the immunoSEQ Assay, a bias-controlled multiplex PCR. The authors' pipeline ran thus. The number of nucleated cells in each sample was estimated by amplification of reference gene primers within the assay. To quantify the absolute abundance of each unique TCRbeta CDR3 rearrangement, sequence reads were collapsed and filtered. For each sample, productive Simpson clonality was calculated by taking the square root of Simpson's diversity index across productive rearrangements. TCRdb's version of the immuneACCESS table is confined to in-frame rearrangements and falls short of the full clone set. An unresolved V gene accounts for under half of the shortfall where checked; the remainder is of unknown origin. The V and J calls and clone size were taken over from that table, and D and trimming were inferred from the DNA. This sample holds around 250,000 clones; about 90% were observed only once. About 1.2% of the sample is in the top ten clones.

The V gene is TRBV6-6 and the J gene is TRBJ2-2, and TRBD1 aligns with 8 junction nucleotides. The sample comprised PBMCs or T cells enriched from blood (not recorded which). This TCR was recovered from a human donor in a cohort exposed to, infected with or recovered from COVID-19 (not recorded which). The donor label of this sample is uncertain. The DNA sequence follows: TGTGCCAGCAGTAACCTAAAGACCAGGGGGCTCGGGGAGCTGTTTTTT. Its coded protein is CASSNLKTRGLGELFF.